Sequencing of this T cell receptor beta chain was carried out in a study of CD8 T cells in Susac syndrome (dated by TCRdb to between 2017 and 2020). Regarding the study in general: Whether CD8+ T cell activation and differentiation in Susac syndrome was antigen driven was tested using repertoire sequencing. Results and caveats for the whole study, not just this receptor: The number of individuals in the TCR sequencing and HLA analysis was recognized as being relatively small.

V sheds 5 bases and J sheds 5 bases, leaving 8 bases between their ends. The CDR3 runs 12 amino acids, cysteine and phenylalanine included. The only DNA kept is the CDR3, 36 bases in frame from the first base. According to the germline V gene, CDR1 reads SGHTA and CDR2 reads FQGNSA. Peripheral blood CD8+ and CD4+ T cells from healthy donors, Susac syndrome patients and multiple sclerosis patients were profiled using high-throughput TCR beta sequencing. The healthy donors served as controls matched for age and sex. CD8+ TEMRA cells were enriched by FACS, while bulk CD8+ and CD4+ T cells were purified by magnetic negative isolation. Blood was drawn into EDTA tubes, processed within 24 hours, and PBMCs were isolated by density gradient centrifugation. PBMCs intended for TCR sequencing were cryopreserved in liquid nitrogen and thawed later in a water bath at 37 degrees C. Purity of sorted or isolated CD4+, CD8+ and CD8+ TEMRA cells was at least 90%.

Details on this clonotype: The antigen this receptor binds is unknown. No base quality values were provided; no much bigger clone lies one nucleotide off.

RNA was extracted using the RNeasy kit, and roughly 0.45 to 1 microgram was reverse transcribed with random hexamers. The immunoSEQ multiplex PCR assay, which covers 54 Vbeta and 13 Jbeta segments, was used to amplify TCR beta CDR3 regions. PCR amplification bias was corrected using a synthetic template baseline for primer optimization and computational correction. The study's own analysis went as follows. Reads were annotated to V, D and J genes according to IMGT and were analyzed with immunoSEQ Analyzer, with only productive sequences retained. To calculate clonality, Shannon entropy was normalized by log2 of the number of productive unique sequences and then subtracted from one. For each patient and control, public and private clones were evaluated within the 100 most prevalent clones. Clones were defined as Susac-specific if absent from the healthy and MS cohorts, from more than 900 published viral clones and from other ImmuneACCESS disease sequences. TCRdb applied fastp at Q25 and MiXCR to the public reads, then kept only in-frame beta chains. One record per CDR3 amino acid sequence lists the most common genes and DNA. TCRdb's processing, not the authors', yielded these V and J calls. For this sample the table gives around 130,000 distinct CDR3 sequences, of which about 96% were detected only once. Clones ranked in the top ten supply around 0.12% of the sample.

The sample comprised CD4+ T cells from PBMCs. The clonotype originates from a human donor in good health. The chain uses TRBV7-2 and TRBJ2-3; no confident D gene assignment can be made. The CDR3 here reads CASSPQRDTQYF. Read as DNA, the sequence is TGTGCCAGCAGCCCTCAACGAGATACGCAGTATTTT. Outside the CDR3, residues come from the reference TRBV7-2 and TRBJ2-3 proteins, so the full variable domain is: GAGVSQSPSNKVTEKGKDVELRCDPISGHTALYWYRQSLGQGLEFLIYFQGNSAPDKSGLPSDRFSAERTGGSVSTLTIQRTQQEDSAVYLCASSPQRDTQYFGPGTRLTVL.